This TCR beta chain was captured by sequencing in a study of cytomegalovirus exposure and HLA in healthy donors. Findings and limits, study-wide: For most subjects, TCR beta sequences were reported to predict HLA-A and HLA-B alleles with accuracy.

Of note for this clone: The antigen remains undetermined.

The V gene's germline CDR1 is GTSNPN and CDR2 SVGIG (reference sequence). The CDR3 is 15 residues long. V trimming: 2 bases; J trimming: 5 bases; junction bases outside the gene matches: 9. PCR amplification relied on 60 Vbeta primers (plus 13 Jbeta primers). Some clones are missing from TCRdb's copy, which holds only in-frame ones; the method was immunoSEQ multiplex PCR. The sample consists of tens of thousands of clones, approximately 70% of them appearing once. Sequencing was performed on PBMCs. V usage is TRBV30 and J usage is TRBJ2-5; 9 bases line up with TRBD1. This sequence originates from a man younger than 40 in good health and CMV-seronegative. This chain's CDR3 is CAWSPGQGGRETQYF. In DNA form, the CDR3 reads TGTGCCTGGAGTCCGGGACAGGGAGGGCGCGAGACCCAGTACTTC.